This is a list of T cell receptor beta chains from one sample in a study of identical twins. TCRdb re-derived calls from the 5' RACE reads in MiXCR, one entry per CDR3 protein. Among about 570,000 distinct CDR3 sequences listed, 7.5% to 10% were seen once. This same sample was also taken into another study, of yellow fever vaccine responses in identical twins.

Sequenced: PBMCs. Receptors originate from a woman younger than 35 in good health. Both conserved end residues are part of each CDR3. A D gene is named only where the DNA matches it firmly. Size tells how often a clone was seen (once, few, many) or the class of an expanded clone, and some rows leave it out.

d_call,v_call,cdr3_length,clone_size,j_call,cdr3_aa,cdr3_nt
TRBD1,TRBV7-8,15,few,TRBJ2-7,CASSQPGQGNYEQYF,TGTGCCAGCAGCCAGCCAGGACAGGGAAATTACGAGCAGTACTTC
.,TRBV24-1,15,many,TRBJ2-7,CATSDFQGGTGEQYF,TGTGCCACCAGTGATTTTCAGGGCGGGACGGGGGAGCAGTACTTC
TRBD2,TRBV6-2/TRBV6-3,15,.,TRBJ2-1,CASRRLAGFYNEQFF,TGTGCCAGCAGGCGACTAGCGGGATTCTACAATGAGCAGTTCTTC
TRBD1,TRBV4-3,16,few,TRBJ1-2,CASSQDRTGGAYGYTF,TGCGCCAGCAGCCAAGATCGGACAGGGGGCGCCTATGGCTACACCTTC
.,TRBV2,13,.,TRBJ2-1,CASRDIRHNEQFF,TGTGCCAGCAGGGACATCCGGCACAATGAGCAGTTCTTC
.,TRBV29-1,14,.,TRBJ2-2,CSVPGSSNTGELFF,TGCAGCGTCCCGGGATCATCGAACACCGGGGAGCTGTTTTTT
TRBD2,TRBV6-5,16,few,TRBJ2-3,CASSYLTSGEQDTQYF,TGTGCCAGCAGTTACTTGACTAGCGGCGAGCAAGATACGCAGTATTTT
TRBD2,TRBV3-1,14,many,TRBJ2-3,CASSQDLASGTQYF,TGTGCCAGCAGCCAAGATCTGGCTAGCGGCACGCAGTATTTT
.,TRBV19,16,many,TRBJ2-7,CASSIIRITNPYEQYF,TGTGCCAGTAGTATAATCCGGATAACAAACCCCTACGAGCAGTACTTC
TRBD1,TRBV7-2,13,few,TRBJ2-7,CASRSTGGYEQYF,TGTGCCAGCAGATCGACAGGGGGCTACGAGCAGTACTTC
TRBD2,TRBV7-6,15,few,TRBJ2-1,CASSLVSGGDVEQFF,TGTGCCAGCAGCTTAGTTTCCGGGGGGGACGTTGAGCAGTTCTTC
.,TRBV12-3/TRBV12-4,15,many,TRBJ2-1,CASSFSRNSYNEQFF,TGTGCCAGCAGTTTCTCGAGAAACTCCTACAATGAGCAGTTCTTC
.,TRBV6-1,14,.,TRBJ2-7,CASTKAGSSYEQYF,TGTGCCAGCACAAAAGCGGGCAGCTCCTACGAGCAGTACTTC
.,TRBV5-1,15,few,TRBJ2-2,CASSWSSGNTGELFF,TGCGCCAGCAGCTGGAGCAGTGGGAACACCGGGGAGCTGTTTTTT
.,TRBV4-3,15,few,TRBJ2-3,CASSQLPGGRDTQYF,TGCGCCAGCAGCCAACTCCCGGGCGGCAGAGATACGCAGTATTTT
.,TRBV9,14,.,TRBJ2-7,CASSVTRDGYEQYF,TGTGCCAGCAGCGTAACGAGGGACGGCTACGAGCAGTACTTC
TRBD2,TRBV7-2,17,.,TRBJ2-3,CASSSFPSGKSTDTQYF,TGTGCCAGCAGCTCATTCCCTAGCGGGAAGTCCACAGATACGCAGTATTTT
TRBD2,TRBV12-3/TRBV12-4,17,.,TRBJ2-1,CASTGTSGRTGYNEQFF,TGTGCCAGCACCGGGACTAGCGGGAGGACCGGCTACAATGAGCAGTTCTTC
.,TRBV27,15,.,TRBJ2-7,CASSFYGGLPYEQYF,TGTGCCAGCAGTTTCTACGGGGGGCTTCCCTACGAGCAGTACTTC
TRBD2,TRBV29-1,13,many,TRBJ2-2,CSATGTSAGELFF,TGCAGCGCCACCGGGACTAGCGCCGGGGAGCTGTTTTTT